The 25 T cell receptor beta chains below come from one sample, sequenced in a study of response to subunit inactivated influenza vaccine. A single record per CDR3 protein comes from TCRdb applying MiXCR to the RT-PCR reads. This table has approximately 680,000 distinct CDR3 sequences, approximately 15% appearing once. Sequencing was performed on PBMCs from blood, taken approximately 13 days after vaccination. These TCRs come from a man aged 50 to 60 who received an inactivated influenza vaccine.

This clonotype was seen a few times. The chain carries TRBV5-1 and TRBJ2-7, with 9 nucleotides matching TRBD2. The V segment lost 0 bases and the J segment 4 bases; nucleotides outside the gene matches: 8. Germline V CDR1 and CDR2: SGHRS, YFSETQ. The CDR3 is 16 residues long. CDR3 region: CASSLDSGLARYEQYF. The CDR3 region has the DNA TGCGCCAGCAGCTTGGATTCCGGACTAGCGAGGTACGAGCAGTACTTC.

With respect to this clonotype: This clone may be a read error of a much larger clone one base away. The chain uses TRBV6-1 and TRBJ2-3; 7 bases align to TRBD1. The CDR3 spans 15 residues. The germline gives CDR1 MNHNS, CDR2 SASEGT. Germline trimming cut 5 bases from V and 0 bases from J; bases unmatched to any gene: 5. In DNA, the CDR3 is TGTGCCAGCAGTCTCGTGACAGGGAGCACAGATACGCAGTATTTT. It translates to CASSLVTGSTDTQYF.

The chain has TRBV20-1 and TRBJ2-1; 8 nucleotides match TRBD1. This CDR3 contains 18 residues. The V and J ends lost 0 bases and 5 bases, in that order; junction bases with no gene match: 15. CDR1 is DFQATT and CDR2 is SNEGSKA in the germline V gene (reference sequence). CDR3 protein: CSARDAQRQGTSHNEQFF. The CDR3 DNA follows: TGCAGTGCTAGAGACGCCCAGAGACAGGGGACTTCGCACAATGAGCAGTTCTTC.

This clonotype has a handful of counts. This chain's CDR3 is CASSYSVVLRELFF. CDR3 bases: TGTGCCAGCAGTTACTCCGTAGTCCTCCGGGAGCTGTTTTTT. The chain uses TRBV6-2 or TRBV6-3 and TRBJ2-2; no clear D gene. Germline V lookup: CDR1 MNHEY, CDR2 SVGEGT. V was clipped by 0 bases and J by 9 bases, with 11 bases between them. The CDR3 runs 14 residues.

This sequence joins TRBV20-1 and TRBJ2-3; TRBD2 matches 13 bases. CDR1 is DFQATT, CDR2 SNEGSKA, per germline (reference sequence). The CDR3 runs to 18 residues. The V gene end was trimmed by 3 bases and the J gene end by 4 bases; junction bases not matched to a gene: 13. The CDR3 reads CSARGTGTSGTKSDTQYF. The DNA for the CDR3 is TGCAGTGCTAGGGGCACCGGGACTAGCGGGACGAAGTCAGATACGCAGTATTTT.

This rearrangement joins TRBV11-2 to TRBJ1-4, with unresolved D. The germline gives CDR1 SGHAT, CDR2 FQNNGV. V was shortened by 4 bases and J by 8 bases, with 14 bases between the two germline ends. CDR3 length equals 14 residues. This CDR3 is CASSSLGDREKLFF. CDR3 DNA sequence: TGTGCCAGCAGCTCCCTCGGGGATCGGGAAAAACTGTTTTTT.

V and J are TRBV6-6 and TRBJ2-7; no reliable D call. Germline CDR1 reads MNHNY; CDR2 reads SVGAGI (reference sequence). There are 12 residues in the CDR3. The V end lost 9 bases, the J end lost 2 bases, and 11 bases lay between the germline ends. The CDR3 region is CARAWRTYEQYF. CDR3 DNA sequence: TGTGCCAGGGCGTGGAGAACCTACGAGCAGTACTTC.

In this sample, this clonotype turned up a few times. This chain links TRBV11-2 with TRBJ2-3; 8 bases align to TRBD2. CDR3 length: 17 residues. CDR1 is SGHAT and CDR2 is FQNNGV in the germline V gene. J lost 1 base, V lost 0 bases, and 6 bases had no gene match. The CDR3 sequence is CASSLDRIAGRTDTQYF. Written as DNA, the CDR3 is TGTGCCAGCAGCTTAGACCGAATAGCGGGACGCACAGATACGCAGTATTTT.

This clonotype was counted between two and nine times. The rearrangement uses TRBV5-1 and TRBJ2-2; no clear D gene. The CDR3 has 13 amino acids. V dropped 0 bases and J dropped 6 bases, with 6 bases sitting between them. Germline lookup yields CDR1 SGHRS and CDR2 YFSETQ. CDR3 sequence reads: CASSLDTPGELFF. The CDR3 nucleotides read TGCGCCAGCAGCTTGGACACTCCCGGGGAGCTGTTTTTT.

This clonotype turned up a few times. The genes are TRBV5-1 and TRBJ2-1; 10 bases fit TRBD2. Unmatched junction bases numbered 5, after V lost 4 bases and J lost 10 bases. Germline CDR1 SGHRS, CDR2 YFSETQ. The CDR3 runs to 13 residues. This chain's CDR3 is CASSTRTSGEQFF. CDR3 nucleotides: TGCGCCAGCAGCACTCGGACTAGCGGAGAGCAGTTCTTC.

Many counts were recorded for this clonotype. The CDR3 is CASRLTAMGTQYF. The CDR3 DNA follows: TGTGCCAGCAGATTGACAGCGATGGGCACCCAGTACTTC. The chain combines TRBV28 with TRBJ2-5, with D perhaps TRBD1 (5 bases). The CDR3 runs to 13 residues. V was cut by 6 bases and J by 8 bases, with 16 bases left in between. CDR1 is MDHEN, CDR2 SYDVKM, per germline.

The genes are TRBV6-5 and TRBJ2-3; 8 nucleotides match TRBD2. Trimming took 1 base from V and 2 from J; bases not matched to a gene: 8. This CDR3 comprises 17 residues. Germline V gives CDR1 MNHEY, CDR2 SVGAGI. For the CDR3, the DNA is TGTGCCAGCAGTTACTATCCTAGCGGGTTTCACACAGATACGCAGTATTTT. Translation: CASSYYPSGFHTDTQYF.

This clonotype was detected many times. The CDR3 loop reads CATSGTGVQETQYF. The DNA for the CDR3 is TGTGCCACCAGCGGGACGGGAGTCCAAGAGACCCAGTACTTC. The chain is built from TRBV24-1 and TRBJ2-5; D is perhaps TRBD2 (6 bases). The CDR3 consists of 14 residues. From germline, CDR1 is KGHDR and CDR2 SFDVKD. V dropped 7 bases and J dropped 1 base, with 12 bases sitting between them.

The table lists this clonotype with many counts. V is TRBV28 and J is TRBJ2-3; TRBD1 might be the D (5 bases). The CDR3 spans 15 residues. V lost 6 bases and J lost 3, with 16 bases in between. Germline CDR1 reads MDHEN; CDR2 reads SYDVKM. CDR3 sequence reads: CASSPGGAITDTQYF. The CDR3 region has the DNA TGTGCCAGCAGCCCTGGTGGGGCGATAACAGATACGCAGTATTTT.

In its sample, this clonotype was seen a few times. The chain recombines TRBV29-1 with TRBJ1-5; D ambiguous. The CDR3 contains 13 residues. Germline loops: CDR1 SQVTM, CDR2 ANQGSEA. V was pared by 7 bases and J by 0 bases, with 10 bases between. The CDR3 region has the DNA TGCAGCGCCGCGGAGTATAGCAATCAGCCCCAGCATTTT. Protein product: CSAAEYSNQPQHF.

In its sample, this clonotype was seen a few times. The chain recombines TRBV6-5 with TRBJ2-1; the match to TRBD1 covers 9 bases. The CDR3 is 17 amino acids. Germline lookup yields CDR1 MNHEY and CDR2 SVGAGI. Trimming took 0 bases from V and 1 from J; bases not matched to a gene: 4. The CDR3 DNA reads as TGTGCCAGCAGTTACTCGACCGGGACAGGGTCCTACAATGAGCAGTTCTTC. It codes for CASSYSTGTGSYNEQFF.

The chain employs TRBV6-5 and TRBJ1-1; a possible D gene is TRBD1 (5 bases). Germline CDR1 MNHEY, CDR2 SVGAGI. The CDR3 runs 14 residues. Trimming removed 2 bases at V and 4 bases at J, with 11 bases between. Here the CDR3 reads CASSYAGLGTEAFF. In nucleotides, the CDR3 is TGTGCCAGCAGTTACGCGGGGCTAGGCACTGAAGCTTTCTTT.

This clonotype has at least ten counts. The chain uses TRBV6-5 and TRBJ2-1; D is ambiguous. The V end was cut by 2 bases, the J end by 5 bases, with 19 bases between. The CDR3 runs 17 residues. Germline values: CDR1 MNHEY, CDR2 SVGAGI. CDR3: CASSYPYSRRPHNEQFF. The CDR3 DNA is TGTGCCAGCAGTTACCCATACAGCAGGAGACCCCACAATGAGCAGTTCTTC.

This clonotype appeared a few times. V and J are TRBV7-8 and TRBJ1-5; tentatively, D is TRBD1 (5 bases). Trimming left V 0 bases short and J 7 bases short, with 16 bases between. This CDR3 has 16 amino acids. Germline V gene lookup returns CDR1 SGHVS and CDR2 FQNEAQ. CDR3 loop: CASSLADSPGYQPQHF. CDR3 bases: TGTGCCAGCAGCTTAGCGGACTCGCCAGGGTACCAGCCCCAGCATTTT. Supplemented by reference TRBV7-8 and TRBJ1-5, the full variable domain reads GAGVSQSPRYKVAKRGQDVALRCDPISGHVSLFWYQQALGQGPEFLTYFQNEAQLDKSGLPSDRFFAERPEGSVSTLKIQRTQQEDSAVYLCASSLADSPGYQPQHFGDGTRLSIL.

This clonotype was counted between two and nine times. The genes are TRBV15 and TRBJ1-4; D not certain. The CDR3 spans 16 residues. Germline-derived CDR1 and CDR2 are LNHNV and YYDKDF (reference sequence). Trimming left V 4 bases short and J 0 bases short, with 12 bases between. The CDR3 DNA is TGTGCCACCAGCACTCCCGACCGTGCAACTAATGAAAAACTGTTTTTT. Translation: CATSTPDRATNEKLFF. Using reference TRBV15 and TRBJ1-4 for the parts outside the CDR3, the full variable domain is DAMVIQNPRYQVTQFGKPVTLSCSQTLNHNVMYWYQQKSSQAPKLLFHYYDKDFNNEADTPDNFQSRRPNTSFCFLDIRSPGLGDTAMYLCATSTPDRATNEKLFFGSGTQLSVL.

This clonotype was observed a handful of times. The V call is TRBV20-1, the J call TRBJ2-2; D possibly corresponds to TRBD2 (5 bases). V was shortened by 6 bases and J by 7 bases, with 18 bases between the two germline ends. CDR3 size: 14 residues. Germline CDR1 is DFQATT and CDR2 is SNEGSKA (reference sequence). The CDR3 DNA reads as TGCAGTGCCTCCTGGCTAGGAGGAGGCGGGGAGCTGTTTTTT. Its translation: CSASWLGGGGELFF.

V is TRBV20-1 and J is TRBJ2-1, with D perhaps TRBD2 (6 bases). The germline V gene has CDR1 DFQATT and CDR2 SNEGSKA (reference sequence). The CDR3 covers 15 residues. V lost 1 base to trimming and J lost 4 bases, with 14 bases between them. The CDR3: CSARVVGGPYNEQFF. The CDR3 coding sequence is TGCAGTGCTAGAGTGGTGGGAGGACCTTACAATGAGCAGTTCTTC.

This clonotype was seen repeatedly, ten times or more. J is TRBJ1-5 and V is TRBV6-1, with D perhaps TRBD1 (5 bases). V lost 6 bases and J lost 9, with 18 bases in between. This CDR3 is built from 14 residues. Germline-derived CDR1 and CDR2 are MNHNS and SASEGT. The CDR3 here is CASSPGGVRVPQHF. As DNA, the CDR3 is TGTGCCAGCAGCCCGGGGGGGGTTCGTGTGCCCCAGCATTTT.

The chain carries TRBV28 and TRBJ1-1, with D unresolved. Germline V gene lookup returns CDR1 MDHEN and CDR2 SYDVKM. Deletions cut 8 bases from V and 7 bases from J, with 11 bases between. CDR3 size: 11 residues. CDR3 in DNA: TGTGCCAGCCCCCCCCGGCTTGAAGCTTTCTTT. Amino acids: CASPPRLEAFF.

This clonotype came up a few times. The rearrangement joins TRBV12-3 or TRBV12-4 to TRBJ1-2; D may be TRBD1 (5 bases). The CDR3 loop spans 15 amino acids. Trimming removed 1 base at V and 2 bases at J, with 11 bases between. Here the CDR3 reads CASSLGGEGNYGYTF. CDR3 coding DNA: TGTGCCAGCAGTTTAGGTGGAGAGGGGAACTATGGCTACACCTTC.